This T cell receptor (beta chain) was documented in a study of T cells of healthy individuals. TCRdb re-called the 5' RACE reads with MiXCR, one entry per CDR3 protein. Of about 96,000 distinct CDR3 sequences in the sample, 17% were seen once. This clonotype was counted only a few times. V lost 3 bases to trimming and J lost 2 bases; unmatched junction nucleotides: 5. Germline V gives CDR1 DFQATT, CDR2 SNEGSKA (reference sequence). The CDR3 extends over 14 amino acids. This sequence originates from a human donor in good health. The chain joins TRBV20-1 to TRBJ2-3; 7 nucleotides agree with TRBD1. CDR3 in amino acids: CSARSGTATDTQYF. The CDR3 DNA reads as TGCAGTGCTAGGTCCGGGACAGCCACAGATACGCAGTATTTT.